This paragraph reports one T cell receptor beta chain. Only in-frame clones appear in the TCRdb table, and some are missing; sequencing was by immunoSEQ multiplex PCR. Seen here are fewer than 40,000 clones, roughly 93% observed once, and the top ten hold approximately 7.9%. The data derive from a study of T cells in localized non-small cell lung cancer. Germline loops: CDR1 MDHEN, CDR2 SYDVKM. Trimming took 2 bases from V and 0 from J, leaving 11 bases between them. This CDR3 comprises 17 residues. Sample: peripheral blood, taken before any cancer treatment. This TCR was recovered from an older female donor with stage I lung adenocarcinoma. The gene calls are TRBV28 and TRBJ2-6; either TRBD1 or TRBD2 may fit D (5 bases each). CDR3 in DNA: TGTGCCAGCAGTTTAGGGGGTACATTCTCTGGGGCCAACGTCCTGACTTTC. Translated: CASSLGGTFSGANVLTF.